This TCR beta chain was documented in a study of regulatory T cells in long-lasting Graves disease. HTBI primers from iRepertoire and Arm-PCR of CDR3 regions yielded the TCR beta libraries. TCRdb fed the multiplex PCR reads into MiXCR, producing one record per CDR3 protein. The sample carries about 420,000 distinct CDR3 sequences, around 24% recorded once. This clonotype was counted a few times. Its antigen is unknown. The CDR3 loop spans 14 amino acids. Germline V lookup: CDR1 DFQATT, CDR2 SNEGSKA (reference sequence). The V gene end was trimmed by 1 base and the J gene end by 7 bases; junction bases not matched to a gene: 6. Points from the study as a whole: A greater number of public clonotypes (over 2,500) was shared by persistent patients than by new patients (roughly 880). TRBV28 was favored in persistent disease, as were TRBJ1-2 and TRBJ2-5.

Time point noted: persistent/refractory GD, antithyroid drugs over 5 years with positive TRAb. From RNA extracted from PBMCs, the TCR library was made. The chain recombines TRBV20-1 with TRBJ1-4, with TRBD1 matching 7 bases. This sample comprised peripheral blood mononuclear cells (PBMCs), obtained when the disease was refractory, from a patient treated with antithyroid drugs. The sequence derives from a female donor with Graves disease. The CDR3 coding sequence is TGCAGTGCTAGAGTAGGACAGGTACCTGAAAAACTGTTTTTT. Translation: CSARVGQVPEKLFF.